This T cell receptor (beta chain) was captured in a study of blood T cell repertoires in COVID-19. In the study overall: From the United States, Italy and Spain came samples of acute and convalescent COVID-19.

Details on this clone: Other DNA variants within this sample encode the same CDR3.

The CDR3 has 14 amino acids. CDR1 and CDR2 (germline): MNHEY, SMNVEV (reference sequence). V dropped 0 bases and J dropped 4 bases, with 9 bases sitting between them. In the source study's methods: It was from reference gene primer amplification that nucleated cell counts were estimated. Clones were read by immunoSEQ multiplex PCR, and TCRdb kept only the in-frame ones, dropping some. V, J and clone size are taken as reported in that table, and D and trimming were inferred from the DNA itself. The sample contains under 200,000 clones, approximately 90% of which appear only once. The V and J genes are TRBV27 and TRBJ1-1, with D tentatively TRBD1 (5 bases). Sample: peripheral blood. This TCR was sampled from a man aged 18 to 29 with acute or convalescent COVID-19. The CDR3 here is CASSLSGGGTEAFF. The CDR3 DNA follows: TGTGCCAGCAGTTTATCGGGGGGAGGCACTGAAGCTTTCTTT.